The 18 T cell receptor beta chains listed next were all sequenced from one sample in a study of blood T cell repertoires in COVID-19. Data came from immunoSEQ multiplex PCR; TCRdb stores just in-frame clones and leaves some out. The sample lists some 71,000 clones; around 83% were seen once. Specimen: peripheral blood. The receptors stem from a woman between 50 and 59 years old with acute or convalescent COVID-19.

A few counts support this clone. In DNA, the CDR3 is TGTGCCTGGAGGCGAGGGGGGGCGGGCGGCTACACCTTC. It codes for CAWRRGGAGGYTF. The V gene is TRBV30, the J gene TRBJ1-2; TRBD1 might be the D (6 bases). This CDR3 has 13 amino acids. Germline V gene sequence: CDR1 GTSNPN, CDR2 SVGIG (reference sequence). V lost 3 bases and J lost 8, with 16 bases in between.

V gene TRBV2 combines with J gene TRBJ2-5, with TRBD1 identical over 7 bases. This CDR3 comprises 13 residues. The germline gives CDR1 SNHLY, CDR2 FYNNEI. V lost 6 bases, J lost 4 bases, and 5 bases stayed unmatched. CDR3 DNA sequence: TGTGCCAGCAGGATGGGACAGATAGAGACCCAGTACTTC. It codes for CASRMGQIETQYF.

The chain is built from TRBV15 and TRBJ2-3, with TRBD1 matching 7 bases. V lost 1 base, J lost 3 bases, and 16 bases stayed unmatched. This CDR3 is built from 19 residues. Germline V gene data show CDR1 as LNHNV and CDR2 as YYDKDF (reference sequence). The CDR3 spells CATSRGDRKLLARTDTQYF. In nucleotides, the CDR3 is TGTGCCACCAGCAGAGGGGACAGAAAACTCCTAGCCCGGACAGATACGCAGTATTTT.

The chain uses TRBV9 and TRBJ2-5; perhaps TRBD1 as D (5 bases). V was shortened by 3 bases and J by 5 bases, with 17 bases between the two germline ends. Germline V CDR1 and CDR2: SGDLS, YYNGEE. The length of the CDR3 is 15 residues. The CDR3 nucleotides read TGTGCCAGCAGCGCCCTAGGGGATTGGGCCGAGACCCAGTACTTC. Protein product: CASSALGDWAETQYF.

The rearrangement joins TRBV7-6 to TRBJ1-3, with D perhaps TRBD1 (5 bases). The germline gives CDR1 SGHVS, CDR2 FNYEAQ. The CDR3 spans 15 residues. Trimming stripped 5 bases from V and 2 bases from J, with 13 bases between. Written as DNA, the CDR3 is TGTGCCAGCAGCCAGGGCCCGGAGCCTGGAAACACCATATATTTT. This encodes CASSQGPEPGNTIYF.

This chain uses TRBV7-3 with TRBJ2-5; weak D call: TRBD2 (7 bases). The V gene lost 3 bases and the J gene lost 1 base, with 18 bases spanning the gap. From germline, CDR1 is SGHTA and CDR2 FQGTGA. CDR3 size: 17 residues. CDR3 nucleotides: TGTGCCAGCAGCTTGAGGGGGGGCCTCCCCCCCCAAGAGACCCAGTACTTC. The encoded protein is CASSLRGGLPPQETQYF.

The CDR3 DNA follows: TGTGCCAGCAGCTTTGGGACAGCTAACTATGGCTACACCTTC. It yields the protein CASSFGTANYGYTF. V and J are TRBV7-9 and TRBJ1-2, with 7 bases matching TRBD1. V was clipped by 3 bases and J by 0 bases; unmatched bases: 1. This CDR3 comprises 14 residues. Germline lookup yields CDR1 SEHNR and CDR2 FQNEAQ (reference sequence).

The V call is TRBV2, the J call TRBJ2-5; 11 positions agree with TRBD1. Unmatched junction bases numbered 1, after V lost 3 bases and J lost 7 bases. The CDR3 is 13 residues long. Germline-derived CDR1 and CDR2 are SNHLY and FYNNEI. CDR3 sequence reads: CASSEGQGGTQYF. CDR3 coding DNA: TGTGCCAGCAGTGAGGGACAGGGGGGGACCCAGTACTTC. Variable domain in full (rest from reference TRBV2 and TRBJ2-5): EPEVTQTPSHQVTQMGQEVILRCVPISNHLYFYWYRQILGQKVEFLVSFYNNEISEKSEIFDDQFSVERPDGSNFTLKIRSTKLEDSAMYFCASSEGQGGTQYFGPGTRLLVL.

The chain couples TRBV2 to TRBJ2-7; the match to TRBD1 covers 7 bases. This CDR3 has 13 amino acids. The germline gives CDR1 SNHLY, CDR2 FYNNEI. The J segment lost 6 bases and the V segment lost 11 bases, leaving 13 bases of the junction unmatched. The CDR3 spells CAGRQGWTFEQYF. DNA of the CDR3: TGTGCCGGAAGACAGGGTTGGACGTTCGAGCAGTACTTC.

The V and J genes are TRBV6-1 and TRBJ2-1; D gene ambiguous. V shed 1 base and J shed 9 bases, with 13 bases lying between them. This CDR3 contains 14 residues. CDR1 and CDR2 from the germline V gene are MNHNS and SASEGT. The CDR3 DNA reads TGTGCCAGCAGTGAAGACCCTAGGTTTACTGAGCAGTTCTTC. Its translation: CASSEDPRFTEQFF.

The J gene is TRBJ2-5, the V gene TRBV29-1, with 8 bases aligning to TRBD2. The CDR3 extends over 12 amino acids. The germline V gene encodes CDR1 SQVTM and CDR2 ANQGSEA. V trimming: 7 bases; J trimming: 4 bases; junction bases outside the gene matches: 5. CDR3: CSAPGTRETQYF. For the CDR3, the DNA is TGCAGCGCCCCCGGGACTAGAGAGACCCAGTACTTC.

This clone was detected only a few times. The gene calls are TRBV6-5 and TRBJ2-1; 9 nucleotides align to TRBD1. V lost 5 bases to trimming and J lost 10 bases; unmatched junction nucleotides: 6. Germline CDR1 MNHEY, CDR2 SVGAGI. The CDR3 length is 13 residues. The CDR3: CASSLQGAWEQFF. CDR3 nucleotide sequence: TGTGCCAGCAGTCTACAGGGGGCTTGGGAGCAGTTCTTC.

In regard to this clone: One junction end disagrees with the germline gene, perhaps due to a read error. This sequence joins TRBV7-9 and TRBJ1-1; D is unresolved. This CDR3 spans 13 amino acids. Germline V lookup: CDR1 SEHNR, CDR2 FQNEAQ (reference sequence). Here the CDR3 DNA reads TGTGCCAGCAGCTTGGCGGAGAACGCTGAAGCTTTCTTT. Residues: CASSLAENAEAFF.

The CDR3 protein is CASEDRGYSYEQYF. For the CDR3, the DNA is TGTGCCAGCGAGGACAGGGGATATTCCTACGAGCAGTACTTC. The rearrangement uses TRBV18 and TRBJ2-7; 9 bases are a match to TRBD1. Germline CDR1 is KGHSH and CDR2 is LQKENI. V was clipped by 8 bases and J by 1 base; unmatched bases: 6. This CDR3 region has 14 residues.

The V call is TRBV11-2, the J call TRBJ1-1; 9 bases agree with TRBD1. The germline V gene has CDR1 SGHAT and CDR2 FQNNGV. V was clipped by 4 bases and J by 5 bases; unmatched bases: 8. The CDR3 spans 15 residues. The CDR3 here is CASSSTTGGGTEAFF. DNA for the CDR3: TGTGCCAGCAGCTCGACGACAGGGGGAGGAACTGAAGCTTTCTTT.

The J gene is TRBJ1-4, the V gene TRBV19; D is perhaps TRBD1 (5 bases). The CDR3 extends over 15 amino acids. Per the germline V gene, CDR1 is LNHDA and CDR2 is SQIVND (reference sequence). Between the trimmed V and J ends, which lost 3 bases and 2 bases, there was a span of 10 bases. CDR3 sequence: CASSIQGWTNEKLFF. For the CDR3, the DNA is TGTGCCAGTAGTATCCAGGGCTGGACTAATGAAAAACTGTTTTTT.

This rearrangement joins TRBV10-1 to TRBJ1-6; 8 nucleotides match TRBD1. Trimming cost V 5 bases and J 8 bases; bases outside gene matches: 8. There are 15 residues in the CDR3. CDR1 and CDR2 (germline): WNHNN, SYGVQD (reference sequence). CDR3 loop: CASSFSGTGYSPLHF. The CDR3 DNA reads TGCGCCAGCAGTTTTTCCGGGACAGGCTATTCACCCCTCCACTTT.

The chain joins TRBV4-2 to TRBJ2-3; TRBD2 agrees at 11 bases. Trimming took 5 bases from V and 2 from J; bases not matched to a gene: 6. The CDR3 spans 16 residues. The germline V gene has CDR1 LGHNA and CDR2 YNFKEQ. The CDR3 is CASSLGTSGYTDTQYF. CDR3 DNA sequence: TGTGCCAGCAGCTTAGGGACTAGCGGATACACAGATACGCAGTATTTT.